Listed here are 22 T cell receptor beta chains from one sample, sequenced in a study of STAT5B mutations in CD4+ large granular lymphocyte leukemia. Assay used: immunoSEQ multiplex PCR; TCRdb lists only in-frame clones, some missing. The sample carries roughly 38,000 clones, 75% to 85% recorded once. The sequenced sample was CD4+ T cells from blood buffy coats. These receptors were obtained from a human donor in good health.

In this sample, this clone turned up once. The genes are TRBV29-1 and TRBJ1-1; no clear D gene. Germline V CDR1 and CDR2: SQVTM, ANQGSEA. V lost 6 bases and J 5 bases, leaving 16 bases between the germline ends. The CDR3 sequence is 13 residues long. Here the CDR3 reads CSVHNGGLTEAFF. The CDR3, as DNA: TGCAGCGTGCACAATGGCGGATTGACTGAAGCTTTCTTT.

The V call is TRBV10-3, the J call TRBJ1-5; 9 bases align to TRBD1. CDR1 ENHRY and CDR2 SYGVKD come from the germline V gene. V was clipped by 0 bases and J by 5 bases; unmatched bases: 5. This CDR3 has 16 residues. The CDR3 loop is CAISESGQGGDQPQHF. In DNA form, the CDR3 reads TGTGCCATCAGTGAGTCGGGACAGGGAGGCGATCAGCCCCAGCATTTT.

V gene TRBV19 combines with J gene TRBJ2-1; D may be TRBD2 (6 bases). The germline gives CDR1 LNHDA, CDR2 SQIVND (reference sequence). This CDR3 region has 17 residues. Trimming removed 10 bases at V and 0 bases at J, with 22 bases between. This CDR3 reads CANHGRRGASSYNEQFF. Here the CDR3 DNA reads TGTGCCAACCACGGTCGTCGCGGGGCAAGCTCCTACAATGAGCAGTTCTTC.

V is TRBV10-3 and J is TRBJ2-3; the D is unclear. The CDR3 has 15 residues. Germline loops: CDR1 ENHRY, CDR2 SYGVKD. Trimming took 4 bases from V and 4 from J, leaving 15 bases between them. The CDR3: CAISVWGGLADTQYF. CDR3 in DNA: TGTGCCATCAGTGTTTGGGGTGGGTTGGCAGATACGCAGTATTTT.

The chain employs TRBV18 and TRBJ2-5; no definite D call. The CDR3 has 12 amino acids. The germline V gene encodes CDR1 KGHSH and CDR2 LQKENI. The V end lost 0 bases, the J end lost 5 bases, and 4 bases lay between the germline ends. The CDR3 sequence is CASSPPSETQYF. The CDR3 DNA reads TGTGCCAGCTCACCACCCAGCGAGACCCAGTACTTC.

CDR3 in DNA: TGTGCCATCACTAGGGGACAGGGGGCCTACGAGCAGTACTTC. Protein sequence: CAITRGQGAYEQYF. The gene calls are TRBV10-3 and TRBJ2-7; 11 bases align to TRBD1. In germline, CDR1 is ENHRY, CDR2 SYGVKD. The V and J ends lost 7 bases and 2 bases, in that order; junction bases with no gene match: 4. This CDR3 region has 14 residues.

The V and J genes are TRBV7-8 and TRBJ1-6; D call uncertain. Trimming shortened V by 5 bases and J by 0 bases, and 11 bases separated the two germline ends. CDR3 length equals 16 residues. Germline V gene lookup returns CDR1 SGHVS and CDR2 FQNEAQ. For the CDR3, the DNA is TGTGCCAGCAGCCCCTACAGATTCTCCTATAATTCACCCCTCCACTTT. It is translated as CASSPYRFSYNSPLHF.

The V and J genes are TRBV5-6 and TRBJ2-7, with D perhaps assigned TRBD1 or TRBD2 (5 bases each). The ends were cut back, 4 bases at V and 10 bases at J, with 15 bases in the middle. CDR1 SGHDT and CDR2 YYEEEE come from the germline V gene. CDR3 size: 12 residues. DNA of the CDR3: TGTGCCAGCAGCCTCTCAACGGGGCAACAGTACTTC. The encoded protein is CASSLSTGQQYF.

The chain has TRBV5-1 and TRBJ2-7; a weak D match, TRBD1 (6 bases). The CDR3 is 16 amino acids. The V gene's germline CDR1 is SGHRS and CDR2 YFSETQ. V was cut by 1 base and J by 5 bases, with 19 bases left in between. The CDR3, as DNA: TGCGCCAGCAGCTTGAGTCCCGGGACAACTAGGCACGAGCAGTACTTC. Translated: CASSLSPGTTRHEQYF.

The chain is built from TRBV7-2 and TRBJ1-6; no definite D call. Germline V lookup: CDR1 SGHTA, CDR2 FQGNSA. This CDR3 contains 14 residues. V lost 1 base, J lost 6 bases, and 7 bases lay in between. The CDR3 DNA follows: TGTGCCAGCAGCTTAGTCCAGAGTAATTCACCCCTCCACTTT. Translated, it gives CASSLVQSNSPLHF.

The genes are TRBV5-1 and TRBJ1-1; D unresolved. The length of the CDR3 is 13 residues. Germline lookup yields CDR1 SGHRS and CDR2 YFSETQ. V was cut by 0 bases and J by 0 bases, with 3 bases left in between. CDR3 protein: CASSLAVNTEAFF. Here the CDR3 DNA reads TGCGCCAGCAGCTTGGCAGTGAACACTGAAGCTTTCTTT.

The J gene is TRBJ1-2, the V gene TRBV2; D gene ambiguous. Trimming took 2 bases from V and 8 from J, leaving 12 bases between them. The CDR3 totals 13 residues. The V gene's germline CDR1 is SNHLY and CDR2 FYNNEI. The CDR3 protein is CASSESAQGGYTF. For the CDR3, the DNA is TGTGCCAGCAGTGAATCTGCCCAAGGAGGCTACACCTTC.

The rearrangement uses TRBV5-1 and TRBJ2-7; 8 positions agree with TRBD2. The germline V gene encodes CDR1 SGHRS and CDR2 YFSETQ. V lost 3 bases, J lost 4 bases, and 9 bases stayed unmatched. The CDR3 loop spans 15 amino acids. This CDR3 reads CASSSVASGWYEQYF. In DNA, the CDR3 is TGCGCCAGCAGCTCCGTGGCTAGCGGGTGGTACGAGCAGTACTTC. The variable domain in full, with the rest retrieved from reference TRBV5-1 and TRBJ2-7, is KAGVTQTPRYLIKTRGQQVTLSCSPISGHRSVSWYQQTPGQGLQFLFEYFSETQRNKGNFPGRFSGRQFSNSRSEMNVSTLELGDSALYLCASSSVASGWYEQYFGPGTRLTVT.

The chain links TRBV6-1 to TRBJ1-2; 10 bases fit TRBD1. The V gene's germline CDR1 is MNHNS and CDR2 SASEGT. The CDR3 contains 14 residues. The trim removed 3 bases at V and 4 bases at J, leaving 2 bases unmatched. The CDR3 loop reads CASSDGQGGYGYTF. In DNA form, the CDR3 reads TGTGCCAGCAGTGACGGACAGGGGGGCTATGGCTACACCTTC.

The V gene is TRBV7-2, the J gene TRBJ1-4, with a weak D call TRBD1 (5 bases). This CDR3 spans 16 amino acids. The ends were cut back, 3 bases at V and 8 bases at J, with 19 bases in the middle. Germline assignment: CDR1 SGHTA and CDR2 FQGNSA. This CDR3 reads CASSFLGGRAEEKLFF. DNA of the CDR3: TGTGCCAGCAGCTTCCTGGGGGGGAGGGCCGAAGAAAAACTGTTTTTT.

The chain recombines TRBV2 with TRBJ2-1, with 9 bases fitting TRBD1. CDR3 length: 15 amino acids. J was trimmed by 8 bases and V by 7 bases; bases with no gene match: 12. Germline assignment: CDR1 SNHLY and CDR2 FYNNEI. This CDR3 is CASTDGGTGSDEQFF. CDR3 nucleotides: TGTGCCAGCACCGACGGGGGGACAGGGAGCGATGAGCAGTTCTTC.

This chain links TRBV6-5 with TRBJ1-5; TRBD1 agrees at 8 bases. Losses at the gene ends were 2 bases for V and 4 bases for J; bases not matched to a gene: 7. Per germline, CDR1 MNHEY and CDR2 SVGAGI. CDR3 length: 16 amino acids. In DNA form, the CDR3 reads TGTGCCAGCAGTTACACCGGGACAGGAACAAATCAGCCCCAGCATTTT. Amino acid sequence: CASSYTGTGTNQPQHF.

The rearrangement links TRBV5-6 to TRBJ2-5; possibly TRBD1 for D (5 bases). CDR3 length: 14 residues. V lost 0 bases, J lost 1 base, and 7 bases lay in between. Germline CDR1 and CDR2: SGHDT and YYEEEE. The CDR3 DNA is TGTGCCAGCAGCTTGGTCGACAGCCAAGAGACCCAGTACTTC. Its protein is CASSLVDSQETQYF.

The V call is TRBV6-6, the J call TRBJ2-2; TRBD2 agrees at 8 bases. The length of the CDR3 is 13 residues. The germline CDR1 and CDR2 sequences are MNHNY and SVGAGI (reference sequence). The junction had 6 bases not matched to a gene; V was cut back by 10 bases and J by 5 bases. For the CDR3, the DNA is TGTGCCACGGGGACTAGGCAAACCGGGGAGCTGTTTTTT. It translates to CATGTRQTGELFF.

This chain links TRBV5-1 with TRBJ2-7; 10 nucleotides line up with TRBD2. The CDR3 length is 14 residues. Germline V lookup: CDR1 SGHRS, CDR2 YFSETQ. The trim removed 5 bases at V and 4 bases at J, leaving 6 bases unmatched. CDR3 residues: CASRRAGGPYEQYF. The DNA of the CDR3 is TGCGCCAGCAGAAGAGCGGGGGGGCCATACGAGCAGTACTTC.

The rearrangement links TRBV19 to TRBJ2-1, with TRBD2 as a possible D gene (6 bases). CDR3 size: 12 residues. The V end lost 3 bases, the J end lost 8 bases, and 8 bases lay between the germline ends. Germline lookup yields CDR1 LNHDA and CDR2 SQIVND (reference sequence). CDR3: CASSIRRDEQFF. DNA of the CDR3: TGTGCCAGTAGTATTCGGAGGGATGAGCAGTTCTTC.

The chain recombines TRBV7-9 with TRBJ2-7, with a tentative D call TRBD2 (5 bases). Between the trimmed V and J ends, which lost 6 bases and 2 bases, there was a span of 11 bases. This CDR3 is built from 13 residues. The germline V gene has CDR1 SEHNR and CDR2 FQNEAQ (reference sequence). CDR3 in amino acids: CASSTSGTYEQYF. The CDR3 DNA sequence: TGTGCCAGCAGTACCAGCGGAACCTACGAGCAGTACTTC.